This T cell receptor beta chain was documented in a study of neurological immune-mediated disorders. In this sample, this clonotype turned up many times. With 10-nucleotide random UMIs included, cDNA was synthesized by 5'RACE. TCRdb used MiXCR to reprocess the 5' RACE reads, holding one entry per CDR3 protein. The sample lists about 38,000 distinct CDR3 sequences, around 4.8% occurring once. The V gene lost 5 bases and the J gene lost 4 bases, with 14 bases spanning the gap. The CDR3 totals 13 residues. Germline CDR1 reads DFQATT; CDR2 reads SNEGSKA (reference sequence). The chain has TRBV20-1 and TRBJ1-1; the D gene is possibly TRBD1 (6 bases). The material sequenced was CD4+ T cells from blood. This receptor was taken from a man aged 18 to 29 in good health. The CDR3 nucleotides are TGCAGTGCTCCAAGCGCAGGGGCCACTGAAGCTTTCTTT. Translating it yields CSAPSAGATEAFF.